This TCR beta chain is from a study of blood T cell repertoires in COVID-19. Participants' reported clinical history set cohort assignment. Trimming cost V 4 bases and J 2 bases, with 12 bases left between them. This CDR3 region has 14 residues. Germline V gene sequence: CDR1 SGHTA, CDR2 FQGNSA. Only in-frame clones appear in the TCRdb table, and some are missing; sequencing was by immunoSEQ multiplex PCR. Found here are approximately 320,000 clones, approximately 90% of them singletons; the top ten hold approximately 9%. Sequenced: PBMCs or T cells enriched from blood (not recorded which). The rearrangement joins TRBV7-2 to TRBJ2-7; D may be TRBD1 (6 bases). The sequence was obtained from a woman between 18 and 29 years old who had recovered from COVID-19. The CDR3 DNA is TGTGCCAGCAGCTCCCAGACAGGCGCCTACGAGCAGTACTTC. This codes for CASSSQTGAYEQYF.